A selection of T cell receptor beta chains follows, all from one sample in a study of cytomegalovirus exposure and HLA in healthy donors. TCRdb keeps only in-frame clones here, not all; method: immunoSEQ multiplex PCR. Its table records 100,000 to 150,000 clones. What was sequenced was PBMCs. The receptors derive from a woman aged 40 to 50 in good health and CMV-seropositive. Both conserved end residues are part of each CDR3. Fields, in order: V gene, CDR3 length, D gene, J gene, CDR3 protein, CDR3 DNA. The D gene is left open where the match is weak.

V gene: TRBV28
CDR3 length: 15
D gene: -
J gene: TRBJ2-2
CDR3 protein: CASSLSGTNTGELFF
CDR3 DNA: TGTGCCAGCAGTCTGAGCGGAACGAACACCGGGGAGCTGTTTTTT

V gene: TRBV7-9
CDR3 length: 13
D gene: -
J gene: TRBJ1-4
CDR3 protein: CASSRGSPEKLFF
CDR3 DNA: TGTGCCAGCAGCCGTGGCAGTCCTGAAAAACTGTTTTTT

V gene: TRBV7-8
CDR3 length: 15
D gene: -
J gene: TRBJ2-6
CDR3 protein: CASSPGVAGANVLTF
CDR3 DNA: TGTGCCAGCAGCCCCGGGGTAGCTGGGGCCAACGTCCTGACTTTC

V gene: TRBV7-9
CDR3 length: 14
D gene: -
J gene: TRBJ1-2
CDR3 protein: CASSPTVANYGYTF
CDR3 DNA: TGTGCCAGCAGCCCGACAGTAGCTAACTATGGCTACACCTTC

V gene: TRBV14
CDR3 length: 17
D gene: TRBD2
J gene: TRBJ2-5
CDR3 protein: CASSPIAGGRDRKTQYF
CDR3 DNA: TGTGCCAGCAGCCCAATAGCGGGAGGGCGAGATCGGAAGACCCAGTACTTC

V gene: TRBV2
CDR3 length: 15
D gene: -
J gene: TRBJ2-1
CDR3 protein: CASSERGIPYNEQFF
CDR3 DNA: TGTGCCAGCAGTGAAAGAGGGATCCCCTACAATGAGCAGTTCTTC

V gene: TRBV5-6
CDR3 length: 13
D gene: -
J gene: TRBJ1-3
CDR3 protein: CASTDTTGNTIYF
CDR3 DNA: TGTGCCAGCACGGACACAACTGGAAACACCATATATTTT

V gene: TRBV5-1
CDR3 length: 14
D gene: -
J gene: TRBJ2-2
CDR3 protein: CASSLGLIPGELFF
CDR3 DNA: TGCGCCAGCAGCTTGGGACTAATACCAGGGGAGCTGTTTTTT

V gene: TRBV28
CDR3 length: 19
D gene: TRBD1
J gene: TRBJ1-1
CDR3 protein: CASSLRTGGPSRLNTEAFF
CDR3 DNA: TGTGCCAGCAGTCTTAGGACAGGGGGCCCCTCACGACTGAACACTGAAGCTTTCTTT

V gene: TRBV5-1
CDR3 length: 16
D gene: TRBD2
J gene: TRBJ2-2
CDR3 protein: CASRSTSGGNTGELFF
CDR3 DNA: TGCGCCAGCAGGTCGACTAGCGGGGGGAACACCGGGGAGCTGTTTTTT

V gene: TRBV14
CDR3 length: 16
D gene: -
J gene: TRBJ1-2
CDR3 protein: CASSQDLGALGGGYTF
CDR3 DNA: TGTGCCAGCAGCCAAGATCTCGGGGCGCTGGGAGGTGGCTACACCTTC

V gene: TRBV19
CDR3 length: 15
D gene: TRBD1
J gene: TRBJ1-4
CDR3 protein: CASRLPGTGNEKLFF
CDR3 DNA: TGTGCCAGTAGACTACCCGGGACAGGGAATGAAAAACTGTTTTTT

V gene: TRBV28
CDR3 length: 14
D gene: TRBD1
J gene: TRBJ2-7
CDR3 protein: CASSFTGDGYEQYF
CDR3 DNA: TGTGCCAGCAGTTTTACAGGGGACGGATACGAGCAGTACTTC

V gene: TRBV27
CDR3 length: 14
D gene: -
J gene: TRBJ2-1
CDR3 protein: CASSLGGSYNEQFF
CDR3 DNA: TGTGCCAGCAGTTTAGGCGGGTCCTACAATGAGCAGTTCTTC

V gene: TRBV5-1
CDR3 length: 18
D gene: -
J gene: TRBJ2-1
CDR3 protein: CASSLGYRVSVPSNEQFF
CDR3 DNA: TGCGCCAGCAGCTTGGGCTACAGGGTCAGCGTCCCGTCCAATGAGCAGTTCTTC

V gene: TRBV29-1
CDR3 length: 12
D gene: TRBD1
J gene: TRBJ2-1
CDR3 protein: CSVGAGGNEQFF
CDR3 DNA: TGCAGCGTTGGGGCAGGGGGCAATGAGCAGTTCTTC

V gene: TRBV5-1
CDR3 length: 16
D gene: TRBD2
J gene: TRBJ2-3
CDR3 protein: CASSDGQRGRTDTQYF
CDR3 DNA: TGCGCCAGCAGCGACGGCCAGCGGGGCCGCACAGATACGCAGTATTTT

V gene: TRBV27
CDR3 length: 15
D gene: -
J gene: TRBJ1-2
CDR3 protein: CASSAETGSGGGYTF
CDR3 DNA: TGTGCCAGCAGTGCAGAGACAGGATCGGGGGGTGGCTACACCTTC

V gene: TRBV7-3
CDR3 length: 16
D gene: TRBD2
J gene: TRBJ2-3
CDR3 protein: CASSLASGSATDTQYF
CDR3 DNA: TGTGCCAGCAGCTTAGCTAGCGGGAGTGCCACAGATACGCAGTATTTT

V gene: TRBV30
CDR3 length: 13
D gene: -
J gene: TRBJ1-1
CDR3 protein: CAWSVGGATEAFF
CDR3 DNA: TGTGCCTGGAGTGTAGGTGGGGCCACTGAAGCTTTCTTT

V gene: TRBV28
CDR3 length: 16
D gene: -
J gene: TRBJ1-5
CDR3 protein: CASSSSGDYSNQPQHF
CDR3 DNA: TGTGCCAGCAGTTCCTCGGGGGACTATAGCAATCAGCCCCAGCATTTT

V gene: TRBV7-9
CDR3 length: 14
D gene: -
J gene: TRBJ2-2
CDR3 protein: CASSLGTNTGELFF
CDR3 DNA: TGTGCCAGCAGCTTAGGGACAAACACCGGGGAGCTGTTTTTT

V gene: TRBV11-2
CDR3 length: 14
D gene: TRBD2
J gene: TRBJ2-5
CDR3 protein: CASSPGLAPETQYF
CDR3 DNA: TGTGCCAGCAGCCCGGGACTAGCGCCAGAGACCCAGTACTTC

V gene: TRBV2
CDR3 length: 20
D gene: -
J gene: TRBJ2-7
CDR3 protein: CASSPLISTGKRTYSYEQYF
CDR3 DNA: TGTGCCAGCAGTCCCCTTATTTCTACAGGGAAAAGGACCTATTCCTACGAGCAGTACTTC

V gene: TRBV28
CDR3 length: 15
D gene: -
J gene: TRBJ1-5
CDR3 protein: CASRPLRKSNQPQHF
CDR3 DNA: TGTGCCAGCAGACCACTCAGGAAGAGCAATCAGCCCCAGCATTTT

V gene: TRBV4-2
CDR3 length: 16
D gene: TRBD1
J gene: TRBJ2-5
CDR3 protein: CASSQVFGTGIREQYF
CDR3 DNA: TGTGCCAGCAGCCAAGTCTTCGGGACAGGGATAAGAGAGCAGTACTTC

V gene: TRBV6-5
CDR3 length: 14
D gene: -
J gene: TRBJ1-1
CDR3 protein: CASSNSYTRTEAFF
CDR3 DNA: TGTGCCAGCAGTAACTCTTACACGAGGACTGAAGCTTTCTTT

V gene: TRBV25-1
CDR3 length: 14
D gene: -
J gene: TRBJ2-7
CDR3 protein: CASSEGGPPYEQYF
CDR3 DNA: TGTGCCAGCAGTGAGGGGGGGCCCCCCTACGAGCAGTACTTC

V gene: TRBV18
CDR3 length: 19
D gene: TRBD2
J gene: TRBJ2-7
CDR3 protein: CASSPRGVAGGLMAYEQYF
CDR3 DNA: TGTGCCAGCTCACCAAGGGGAGTGGCGGGAGGGCTCATGGCCTACGAGCAGTACTTC

V gene: TRBV5-6
CDR3 length: 15
D gene: TRBD2
J gene: TRBJ2-1
CDR3 protein: CASSSLADSYNEQFF
CDR3 DNA: TGTGCCAGCAGCTCCCTAGCGGACTCCTACAATGAGCAGTTCTTC

V gene: TRBV2
CDR3 length: 14
D gene: -
J gene: TRBJ2-5
CDR3 protein: CASRGGQFQETQYF
CDR3 DNA: TGTGCCAGCAGGGGGGGACAGTTCCAAGAGACCCAGTACTTC